The present TCR beta chain was sequenced within a study of T cell repertoires in cytomegalovirus infection. Study background: CMV epitopes that were recently identified and HLA-C-restricted were used alongside well-studied HLA-B-restricted ones.

MiXCR was run by TCRdb on the reads, yielding one entry per CDR3 protein. Of about 890,000 distinct CDR3 sequences listed, about a third are singletons. To note about this clonotype: Its specificity is not known.

The starting material was cultured CD8+ T cells from PBMCs, obtained from culture after CMV antigen stimulation. The sequence came from a human donor in good health (CMV status not recorded). Some clones in this sample may be carry-over from other donors' samples.

The CDR3: CASSEGQGGGYTF. CDR3 coding DNA: TGTGCCAGCAGCGAGGGACAGGGCGGAGGCTACACCTTC. The rearrangement links TRBV13 to TRBJ1-2; 9 bases map to TRBD1. V lost 5 bases to trimming and J lost 8 bases; unmatched junction nucleotides: 6. CDR1 and CDR2 (germline): PRHDT, FYEKMQ (reference sequence). The CDR3 is 13 amino acids.